These 10 T cell receptor beta chains share one sample of origin, sequenced in a study of cytomegalovirus exposure and HLA in healthy donors. Profiled with immunoSEQ multiplex PCR; TCRdb holds only in-frame clones, not every one. The sample lists 110,000 to 150,000 clones; around 93% were seen once. Sequencing was done on a sample of PBMCs. Source of these receptors: a man between 18 and 29 years old in good health and CMV-seropositive.

The rearrangement links TRBV15 to TRBJ2-1, with 11 bases fitting TRBD2. There are 16 residues in the CDR3. The V and J ends lost 5 bases and 8 bases, in that order; junction bases with no gene match: 11. CDR1 and CDR2 from the germline V gene are LNHNV and YYDKDF (reference sequence). The CDR3 loop is CATSPTIAGGRDEQFF. The CDR3 DNA reads as TGTGCCACCAGCCCAACCATAGCGGGAGGGCGAGATGAGCAGTTCTTC.

This chain connects TRBV6-5 to TRBJ2-6; D is possibly TRBD1 (5 bases). V was clipped by 5 bases and J by 2 bases, with 10 bases between them. Germline CDR1 MNHEY, CDR2 SVGAGI. The CDR3 is 15 amino acids. CDR3 amino acids: CASSTPGPGANVLTF. CDR3 DNA sequence: TGTGCCAGCAGTACCCCAGGGCCTGGGGCCAACGTCCTGACTTTC.

V usage is TRBV27 and J usage is TRBJ1-1; D gene unclear. Trimming cost V 0 bases and J 11 bases, with 13 bases left between them. Germline CDR1 MNHEY, CDR2 SMNVEV (reference sequence). The CDR3 loop spans 13 amino acids. CDR3 coding DNA: TGTGCCAGCAGTTTATCGGGCCTCCCCCCGGCTTTCTTT. Translating it yields CASSLSGLPPAFF.

The chain employs TRBV6-1 and TRBJ2-1, with 14 bases matching TRBD2. The CDR3 has 15 amino acids. Germline CDR1 and CDR2: MNHNS and SASEGT. The junction had 6 bases not matched to a gene; V was cut back by 6 bases and J by 8 bases. The CDR3 nucleotides read TGTGCCAGCAGGAAAGGGACTAGCGGGAGCTATGAGCAGTTCTTC. It yields the protein CASRKGTSGSYEQFF.

This chain uses TRBV7-8 with TRBJ2-1, with 10 bases aligning to TRBD2. The junction had 6 bases not matched to a gene; V was cut back by 5 bases and J by 5 bases. The CDR3 has 15 amino acids. CDR1 and CDR2 (germline): SGHVS, FQNEAQ. CDR3 in amino acids: CASSGNLAGDNEQFF. CDR3 DNA sequence: TGTGCCAGCAGCGGTAATCTAGCGGGAGACAATGAGCAGTTCTTC.

The V call is TRBV27, the J call TRBJ1-1, with D tentatively TRBD1 (5 bases). The germline V and J ends were trimmed by 7 bases and 6 bases, with 18 bases remaining between them. Germline V gene sequence: CDR1 MNHEY, CDR2 SMNVEV (reference sequence). There are 14 residues in the CDR3. CDR3 bases: TGTGCCAGCACCGGGGGAGGGGTCGGCGCTGAAGCTTTCTTT. This codes for CASTGGGVGAEAFF.

This chain connects TRBV5-4 to TRBJ1-2; 10 positions match TRBD1. The V and J ends lost 5 bases and 7 bases, in that order; junction bases with no gene match: 11. Germline V gene lookup returns CDR1 SGHNT and CDR2 YYREEE (reference sequence). This CDR3 has 15 amino acids. The DNA of the CDR3 is TGTGCCAGCAGTTACCGGGACAGGGGAGGATCTGGCTACACCTTC. Protein: CASSYRDRGGSGYTF.

The chain has TRBV27 and TRBJ2-2; TRBD2 aligns across 7 bases. Germline CDR1 is MNHEY and CDR2 is SMNVEV (reference sequence). With V trimmed by 6 bases and J by 3 bases, 10 bases remained unmatched. This CDR3 region has 16 residues. This CDR3 is CASSLGPGRDTGELFF. The DNA of the CDR3 is TGTGCCAGCAGCCTTGGGCCAGGGAGGGACACCGGGGAGCTGTTTTTT.

This clone was recorded only once. This rearrangement joins TRBV14 to TRBJ2-3, with D maybe TRBD2 (7 bases). CDR3 size: 14 residues. The V gene lost 1 base and the J gene lost 5 bases, with 10 bases spanning the gap. CDR1 is SGHDN, CDR2 FVKESK, per germline. The CDR3 DNA follows: TGTGCCAGCAGCCAAGGAGGGGGGGGAGATACGCAGTATTTT. Protein sequence: CASSQGGGGDTQYF.

The V call is TRBV5-1, the J call TRBJ2-1; 12 positions match TRBD2. The germline V gene has CDR1 SGHRS and CDR2 YFSETQ. After removal of 0 bases from V and 9 bases from J, the junction contained 4 bases not matched to a gene. This CDR3 contains 15 residues. The CDR3 DNA is TGCGCCAGCAGCTTGGGACTAGCGGGAGTCAGTGAGCAGTTCTTC. Translation gives CASSLGLAGVSEQFF.